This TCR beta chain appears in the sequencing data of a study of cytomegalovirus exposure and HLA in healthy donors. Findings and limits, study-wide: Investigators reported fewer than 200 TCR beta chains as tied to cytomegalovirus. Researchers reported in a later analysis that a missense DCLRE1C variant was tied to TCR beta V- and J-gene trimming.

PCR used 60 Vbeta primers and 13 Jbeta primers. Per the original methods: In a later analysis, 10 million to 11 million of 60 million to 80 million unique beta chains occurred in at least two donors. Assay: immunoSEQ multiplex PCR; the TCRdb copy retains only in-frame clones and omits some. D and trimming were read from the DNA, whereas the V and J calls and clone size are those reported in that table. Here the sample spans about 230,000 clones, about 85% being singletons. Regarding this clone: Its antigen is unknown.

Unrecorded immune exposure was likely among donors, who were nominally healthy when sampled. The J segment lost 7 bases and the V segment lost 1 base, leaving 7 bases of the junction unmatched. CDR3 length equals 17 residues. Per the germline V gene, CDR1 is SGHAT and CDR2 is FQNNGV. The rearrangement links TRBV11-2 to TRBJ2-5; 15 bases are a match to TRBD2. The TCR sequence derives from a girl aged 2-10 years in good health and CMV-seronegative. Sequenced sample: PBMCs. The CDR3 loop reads CASSLGTSGGAVGTQYF. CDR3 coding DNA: TGTGCCAGCAGCTTAGGGACTAGCGGGGGGGCGGTAGGGACCCAGTACTTC.